This is a list of T cell receptor beta chains from one sample in a study of early T cells in non-severe SARS-CoV-2 infection. TCRdb redid the calling of the 5' RACE reads with MiXCR, one entry per CDR3 protein. The sample shows around 30,000 distinct CDR3 sequences, roughly 5.7% of them seen only once. Input material: whole blood. These receptors all stem from an adult who was a healthcare worker with PCR-confirmed SARS-CoV-2 infection or an uninfected control (not recorded which). CDR3s include the opening cysteine and the closing phenylalanine or tryptophan. D genes are given only for firm matches. Size is stated for part of the rows, as once, few or many counts, or as a class when the clone is expanded.

clone size,V gene,D gene,J gene,CDR3 protein,CDR3 DNA
many,TRBV18,NA,TRBJ1-5,CASSKAYSNQPQHF,TGTGCCAGCTCAAAAGCATATAGCAATCAGCCCCAGCATTTT
many,TRBV27,NA,TRBJ1-5,CASSFSGDQPQHF,TGTGCCAGCAGTTTCTCTGGGGACCAGCCCCAGCATTTT
medium-sized,TRBV5-4,TRBD1,TRBJ1-1,CASSPDRDRRNTEAFF,TGTGCCAGCAGTCCCGACAGGGATCGTAGGAACACTGAAGCTTTCTTT
few,TRBV5-1,NA,TRBJ1-1,CASSLGAGNTEAFF,TGCGCCAGCAGCTTGGGGGCCGGGAACACTGAAGCTTTCTTT
many,TRBV3-1,NA,TRBJ2-1,CASSQGVGPGIEQFF,TGTGCCAGCAGCCAAGGGGTGGGCCCGGGGATTGAGCAGTTCTTC
NA,TRBV20-1,NA,TRBJ2-2,CSTGRDTGELFF,TGCAGCACCGGCAGGGACACCGGGGAGCTGTTTTTT
few,TRBV6-5,NA,TRBJ2-7,CASSYTGVQYF,TGTGCCAGCAGTTACACGGGAGTGCAGTACTTC
many,TRBV7-6,TRBD1,TRBJ1-1,CASSLATGGWDTEAFF,TGTGCCAGCAGCTTAGCTACAGGGGGTTGGGACACTGAAGCTTTCTTT
many,TRBV7-9,NA,TRBJ1-1,CASSSPGHRGSEAFF,TGTGCCAGCAGCTCTCCGGGACATAGAGGTTCTGAAGCTTTCTTT
NA,TRBV27,NA,TRBJ2-7,CASSVQGSYEQYF,TGTGCCAGCAGTGTACAGGGTTCCTACGAGCAGTACTTC
NA,TRBV27,NA,TRBJ2-2,CASSLMRGELFF,TGTGCCAGCAGTTTAATGAGGGGGGAGCTGTTTTTT
many,TRBV5-1,TRBD2,TRBJ2-3,CASSSGLADHTDTQYF,TGCGCCAGCAGCTCGGGACTAGCGGACCACACAGATACGCAGTATTTT
NA,TRBV18,TRBD2,TRBJ2-1,CASSPGLAGNNEQFF,TGTGCCAGCTCACCGGGACTAGCGGGTAACAATGAGCAGTTCTTC
medium-sized,TRBV20-1,NA,TRBJ2-1,CSAHLRFNEQFF,TGCAGTGCCCACCTAAGGTTTAATGAGCAGTTCTTC
many,TRBV3-1,NA,TRBJ1-1,CASSYTENTEAFF,TGTGCCAGCAGCTATACAGAGAACACTGAAGCTTTCTTT
many,TRBV19,NA,TRBJ2-5,CASSASGHSAETQYF,TGTGCCAGTAGTGCGTCGGGACACTCCGCGGAGACCCAGTACTTC
many,TRBV29-1,NA,TRBJ2-7,CSVRRSGPYEQYF,TGCAGCGTTCGACGTAGCGGCCCCTACGAGCAGTACTTC
many,TRBV27,TRBD1,TRBJ2-1,CASSSLDRVSYNEQFF,TGTGCCAGCAGTTCCTTGGACAGGGTATCTTACAATGAGCAGTTCTTC
NA,TRBV6-1,NA,TRBJ2-1,CASSERSRDEQFF,TGTGCCAGCAGTGAACGATCAAGGGATGAGCAGTTCTTC
many,TRBV5-1,NA,TRBJ2-2,CASSLDASANTGELFF,TGCGCCAGCAGCTTGGATGCTAGCGCGAACACCGGGGAGCTGTTTTTT
many,TRBV30,TRBD1,TRBJ1-1,CAWSVKGGNTEAFF,TGTGCCTGGAGTGTAAAAGGGGGCAACACTGAAGCTTTCTTT
many,TRBV10-3,TRBD1,TRBJ2-1,CAISTGQGYNEQFF,TGTGCCATCAGTACGGGACAGGGATACAATGAGCAGTTCTTC
few,TRBV20-1,TRBD1,TRBJ1-4,CSTQLPGQILFF,TGCAGCACACAACTCCCGGGACAGATTTTGTTTTTT
medium-sized,TRBV28,TRBD2,TRBJ2-1,CASSSLFSSGSNEQFF,TGTGCCAGCAGTTCCCTATTCTCTAGCGGGAGTAATGAGCAGTTCTTC
few,TRBV5-1,TRBD2,TRBJ2-2,CASSLGTSGSENTGELFF,TGCGCCAGCAGCCTAGGGACTAGCGGGAGTGAAAACACCGGGGAGCTGTTTTTT
many,TRBV28,NA,TRBJ2-1,CASSNRARQFF,TGTGCCAGCAGTAATAGGGCTAGGCAGTTCTTC
few,TRBV6-5,NA,TRBJ2-7,CASSYTGRSYEQYF,TGTGCCAGCAGTTACACGGGACGGTCCTACGAGCAGTACTTC
few,TRBV24-1,TRBD1,TRBJ1-2,CATSDSRFRTGKDYGYTF,TGTGCCACCAGTGATTCACGATTTAGGACAGGGAAGGACTATGGCTACACCTTC
many,TRBV20-1,NA,TRBJ2-2,CSARGVGATNTGELFF,TGCAGTGCTAGGGGGGTGGGAGCGACGAACACCGGGGAGCTGTTTTTT
many,TRBV5-1,NA,TRBJ2-7,CASSASQGYEQYF,TGCGCCAGCAGCGCTTCACAGGGCTACGAGCAGTACTTC
many,TRBV15,NA,TRBJ2-3,CATSRGGGGLRTDTQYF,TGTGCCACCAGCAGAGGCGGAGGGGGACTCCGCACAGATACGCAGTATTTT
NA,TRBV4-1,NA,TRBJ1-4,CASSQERRRDNEKLFF,TGCGCCAGCAGCCAAGAAAGACGGAGGGATAATGAAAAACTGTTTTTT
NA,TRBV20-1,NA,TRBJ2-7,CSARDSYEQYF,TGCAGTGCTAGAGACAGTTACGAGCAGTACTTC
NA,TRBV27,TRBD2,TRBJ2-1,CASSFTSGTPNEQFF,TGTGCCAGCAGTTTTACTAGCGGGACTCCCAATGAGCAGTTCTTC
many,TRBV4-1,NA,TRBJ2-3,CASSQVVDTQYF,TGCGCCAGCAGCCAAGTAGTAGATACGCAGTATTTT
few,TRBV6-1,TRBD2,TRBJ2-7,CASIGLAGSYEQYF,TGTGCCAGCATAGGACTAGCGGGCAGCTACGAGCAGTACTTC
many,TRBV20-1,NA,TRBJ2-5,CSVWGSQETQYF,TGCAGTGTTTGGGGCAGTCAAGAGACCCAGTACTTC
many,TRBV6-5,TRBD2,TRBJ2-1,CASSYGTSGSDEQFF,TGTGCCAGCAGTTACGGGACTAGCGGGAGCGATGAGCAGTTCTTC
many,TRBV5-1,NA,TRBJ2-6,CASSSGNSGANVLTF,TGCGCCAGCAGTTCAGGGAACTCTGGGGCCAACGTCCTGACTTTC
many,TRBV7-9,TRBD2,TRBJ2-1,CASSSPGLAGASEQFF,TGTGCCAGCAGCTCTCCGGGACTAGCGGGAGCCAGTGAGCAGTTCTTC
NA,TRBV5-1,NA,TRBJ2-2,CASSPPGRNTGELFF,TGCGCCAGCAGCCCACCGGGGAGGAACACCGGGGAGCTGTTTTTT
few,TRBV29-1,NA,TRBJ2-1,CSVEVGREQFF,TGCAGCGTTGAAGTCGGAAGGGAGCAGTTCTTC
NA,TRBV5-1,NA,TRBJ2-3,CASFAQDGNTDTQYF,TGCGCCAGCTTTGCCCAGGACGGAAACACAGATACGCAGTATTTT
many,TRBV20-1,NA,TRBJ2-7,CSARDFLHEQYF,TGCAGTGCTAGAGATTTCCTCCACGAGCAGTACTTC
few,TRBV15,TRBD1,TRBJ2-1,CATKPDRANNEQFF,TGTGCCACCAAACCGGACAGGGCGAACAATGAGCAGTTCTTC
many,TRBV7-2,NA,TRBJ2-1,CASSFASELYNEQFF,TGTGCCAGCAGCTTCGCTAGCGAACTCTACAATGAGCAGTTCTTC
few,TRBV7-6,NA,TRBJ2-2,CASSFSGTAYFGELFF,TGTGCCAGCAGCTTTTCCGGGACTGCATACTTCGGGGAGCTGTTTTTT
many,TRBV6-5,NA,TRBJ2-3,CASRPLGRPDTQYF,TGTGCCAGCAGGCCCCTGGGGCGCCCAGATACGCAGTATTTT
NA,TRBV28,NA,TRBJ2-2,CAGRTLRGSTAGELFF,TGTGCCGGCAGAACCTTGAGGGGATCCACTGCCGGGGAGCTGTTTTTT
NA,TRBV6-1,NA,TRBJ2-7,CASSAAGLWEQYF,TGTGCCAGCAGTGCGGCAGGATTGTGGGAGCAGTACTTC